A selection of T cell receptor beta chains follows, all from one sample in a study of T cells in Graves' hyperthyroidism and ophthalmopathy. A single record per CDR3 protein comes from TCRdb applying MiXCR to the multiplex PCR reads. Found here are hundreds of thousands of distinct CDR3 sequences, around 20% of them singletons; the top ten hold roughly 17%. Sample: blood. The source is a woman in her forties or fifties with Graves' hyperthyroidism that later progressed to Graves' ophthalmopathy. Each CDR3 is given with its conserved first and last residue. Each record gives: clone size, D gene, J gene, V gene, CDR3 protein, CDR3 DNA. The D gene is left open where the match is weak. Only part of the rows carry a size: once, few, many, or a class if the clone is expanded.

few | . | TRBJ1-5 | TRBV12-3/TRBV12-4 | CASSLYSGNQPQHF | TGTGCCAGCAGTTTATATAGTGGCAATCAGCCCCAGCATTTT
. | . | TRBJ1-6 | TRBV18 | CASSFMESSYNSPLHF | TGTGCCAGCTCCTTCATGGAAAGCTCCTATAATTCACCCCTCCACTTT
few | . | TRBJ2-4 | TRBV6-5 | CASSYWGNRDPKNIQYF | TGTGCCAGCAGTTACTGGGGTAACAGGGATCCCAAAAACATTCAGTACTTC
. | TRBD2 | TRBJ2-3 | TRBV20-1 | CSAPGLAGGLTDTQYF | TGCAGTGCTCCCGGACTAGCGGGGGGGTTGACAGATACGCAGTATTTT
. | . | TRBJ2-2 | TRBV7-8 | CASSLAPSSGELFF | TGTGCCAGCAGCTTAGCCCCTAGCTCCGGGGAGCTGTTTTTT
. | . | TRBJ1-2 | TRBV20-1 | CSARDHRTYGYTF | TGCAGTGCTAGAGATCACAGGACCTATGGCTACACCTTC
many | . | TRBJ1-6 | TRBV2 | CASTEGVGSSYNSPLHF | TGTGCCAGCACCGAGGGGGTGGGCAGCTCCTATAATTCACCCCTCCACTTT
. | . | TRBJ2-5 | TRBV10-3 | CAISETAGQETQYF | TGTGCCATCAGTGAGACTGCAGGGCAGGAGACCCAGTACTTC
many | TRBD1 | TRBJ1-2 | TRBV12-3/TRBV12-4 | CASSSSGGWGYTF | TGTGCCAGCAGTTCGTCAGGGGGCTGGGGCTACACCTTC
. | . | TRBJ1-1 | TRBV7-8 | CASSLVSRDTEAFF | TGTGCCAGCAGCTTAGTAAGCAGGGACACTGAAGCTTTCTTT
. | TRBD1 | TRBJ2-2 | TRBV7-3 | CASSLGQDANTGELFF | TGTGCCAGCAGCTTGGGACAGGACGCGAACACCGGGGAGCTGTTTTTT
. | . | TRBJ1-1 | TRBV7-6 | CASSLVETANTEAFF | TGTGCCAGCAGCTTAGTCGAGACAGCGAACACTGAAGCTTTCTTT
. | TRBD1 | TRBJ2-5 | TRBV19 | CASSRDRAIRETQYF | TGTGCCAGTAGTAGGGACAGGGCCATCCGGGAGACCCAGTACTTC
few | . | TRBJ1-5 | TRBV18 | CASSPGHFSNQPQHF | TGTGCCAGCTCACCGGGACATTTTAGCAATCAGCCCCAGCATTTT
. | . | TRBJ1-1 | TRBV19 | CASTTWTEAFF | TGTGCCAGTACCACGTGGACTGAAGCTTTCTTT
many | . | TRBJ1-2 | TRBV6-1 | CASSVSGANYGYTF | TGTGCCAGCAGTGTCTCGGGGGCGAACTATGGCTACACCTTC
. | . | TRBJ1-5 | TRBV5-1 | CASSVTVNQPQHF | TGCGCCAGCAGCGTAACAGTCAATCAGCCCCAGCATTTT
. | . | TRBJ1-2 | TRBV19 | CASSKLQLFHGYTF | TGTGCCAGTAGTAAACTACAGCTTTTTCATGGCTACACCTTC
many | . | TRBJ1-1 | TRBV12-3/TRBV12-4 | CASSFGGGVTEAFF | TGTGCCAGCAGTTTCGGTGGGGGTGTCACTGAAGCTTTCTTT
. | TRBD2 | TRBJ2-3 | TRBV19 | CASSMTAGGLSDTQYF | TGTGCCAGTAGTATGACGGCGGGGGGGCTCTCAGATACGCAGTATTTT
many | TRBD1 | TRBJ2-1 | TRBV7-3 | CASSRTGGLGNEQFF | TGTGCCAGCAGCCGGACAGGGGGCTTGGGGAATGAGCAGTTCTTC
many | . | TRBJ2-5 | TRBV20-1 | CSASLDKETQYF | TGCAGTGCTAGCCTCGACAAAGAGACCCAGTACTTC
many | . | TRBJ1-1 | TRBV9 | CASSGQGLRNTEAFF | TGTGCCAGCAGCGGCCAGGGCCTCCGTAACACTGAAGCTTTCTTT
many | TRBD1 | TRBJ2-5 | TRBV3-1 | CASSQGQGYRSTQYF | TGTGCCAGCAGCCAAGGACAGGGGTACCGATCGACCCAGTACTTC
many | . | TRBJ1-1 | TRBV5-1 | CASSFEPGAYTEAFF | TGCGCCAGCAGCTTCGAACCAGGGGCTTACACTGAAGCTTTCTTT
few | TRBD2 | TRBJ2-3 | TRBV19 | CASSTAGANTDTQYF | TGTGCCAGTAGTACAGCGGGGGCCAACACAGATACGCAGTATTTT
many | TRBD1 | TRBJ2-5 | TRBV18 | CASSPPAQGRETQYF | TGTGCCAGCTCACCCCCTGCACAGGGGCGAGAGACCCAGTACTTC
few | . | TRBJ1-2 | TRBV6-5 | CASSYRQLGGAGYGYTF | TGTGCCAGCAGTTACCGACAGTTGGGGGGCGCGGGCTATGGCTACACCTTC
few | . | TRBJ2-2 | TRBV4-1 | CASSPLTANTGELFF | TGCGCCAGCAGCCCTTTGACGGCGAACACCGGGGAGCTGTTTTTT
many | . | TRBJ1-1 | TRBV20-1 | CSARDFAARGGANTEAFF | TGCAGTGCTAGAGATTTTGCAGCGAGGGGAGGGGCGAACACTGAAGCTTTCTTT
few | . | TRBJ2-7 | TRBV27 | CASSTSRPYEQYF | TGTGCCAGCAGTACCTCCCGGCCGTACGAGCAGTACTTC
many | . | TRBJ1-2 | TRBV7-6 | CASSLTAGGQGYTF | TGTGCCAGCAGCTTAACGGCCGGAGGACAGGGCTACACCTTC
many | TRBD1 | TRBJ2-7 | TRBV30 | CAWRGTDRVEQYF | TGTGCCTGGAGAGGGACAGACCGCGTCGAGCAGTACTTC
many | TRBD1 | TRBJ1-6 | TRBV2 | CASSVGDRVGSPLHF | TGTGCCAGCAGTGTGGGAGACAGGGTTGGCTCACCCCTCCACTTT
. | . | TRBJ1-1 | TRBV19 | CASSIGGELNTEAFF | TGTGCCAGTAGTATCGGGGGGGAATTGAACACTGAAGCTTTCTTT
many | . | TRBJ2-3 | TRBV11-2 | CASSPGQSTDTQYF | TGTGCCAGCAGCCCCGGACAGAGCACAGATACGCAGTATTTT
many | . | TRBJ1-1 | TRBV2 | CASSGGVNTEAFF | TGTGCCAGCAGTGGGGGAGTGAACACTGAAGCTTTCTTT